The rows below give T cell receptor beta chains drawn from one sample of a study of blood T cell repertoires in COVID-19. Repertoires were generated with immunoSEQ multiplex PCR, while TCRdb's copy carries only in-frame clones and drops some. Of roughly 220,000 clones in the sample, approximately 84% were seen once. The sequencing input was peripheral blood. The receptors were sampled from a woman under 40 who had recovered from COVID-19. Both conserved end residues are part of each CDR3. The D gene is left open where the match is weak. Clone size, where shown, is once, few, many, or a class for clones that have expanded.

v_call	j_call	clone_size	d_call	cdr3_nt	cdr3_aa
TRBV9	TRBJ1-5	NA	NA	TGTGCCAGCAGCGCCCCTTATAGCAATCAGCCCCAGCATTTT	CASSAPYSNQPQHF
TRBV2	TRBJ2-1	NA	TRBD2	TGTGCCAGCAAGTTTAGCGGGAGGGCTCTCAACAATGAGCAGTTCTTC	CASKFSGRALNNEQFF
TRBV4-1	TRBJ2-7	NA	NA	TGCGCCAGCAGCCTATATCGACAGGACTACGAGCAGTACTTC	CASSLYRQDYEQYF
TRBV12-3/TRBV12-4	TRBJ1-1	few	NA	TGTGCCAGCAGCCGAGCGGGGGGCACTGAAGCTTTCTTT	CASSRAGGTEAFF
TRBV7-2	TRBJ2-7	NA	NA	TGTGCCAGCAGCCCTTCGAGCGGGCACTCCTACGAGCAGTACTTC	CASSPSSGHSYEQYF
TRBV6-5	TRBJ2-3	NA	TRBD1	TGTGCCAGCAGTCCGGGACAGGTAGTATATGATACGCAGTATTTT	CASSPGQVVYDTQYF
TRBV3-1/TRBV3-2	TRBJ2-5	few	NA	TGTGCCAGCAGTCCTAGTGCCGGGACCCAGTACTTC	CASSPSAGTQYF
TRBV27	TRBJ2-1	NA	TRBD1	TGTGCCAGCGGACAGGTTATCAATGAGCAGTTCTTC	CASGQVINEQFF
TRBV7-9	TRBJ2-7	NA	NA	TGTGCCAGCAGCGCTCGGGGGAGATACTCCTACGAGCAGTACTTC	CASSARGRYSYEQYF
TRBV5-1	TRBJ2-7	few	NA	TGCGCCAGCAGCTTGACCATTAGACAGCCAGAGGCCTCCTACGAGCAGTACTTC	CASSLTIRQPEASYEQYF
TRBV28	TRBJ1-2	NA	NA	TGTGCCAGCAGTTTACTGGGGCGGTTCTATGGCTACACCTTC	CASSLLGRFYGYTF
TRBV6-5	TRBJ1-1	NA	TRBD1	TGTGCCAGCAATTTACAGGGGGCAGCTTTCTTT	CASNLQGAAFF
TRBV7-8	TRBJ1-2	NA	TRBD1	TGTGCCAGCAGCCAAGGACAGGGTGCTAACTATGGCTACACCTTC	CASSQGQGANYGYTF
TRBV5-1	TRBJ1-2	NA	NA	TGCGCCAGCAGCTTAACTTATCCAGGGGAAGGCGGCTACACCTTC	CASSLTYPGEGGYTF
TRBV29-1	TRBJ1-3	NA	NA	TGCAGCGTTGAAGATTCGGGATCCTCTGGAAACACCATATATTTT	CSVEDSGSSGNTIYF
TRBV30	TRBJ2-7	NA	NA	TGTGCCTGGGAAGACAGGTCTTTCTACGAGCAGTACTTC	CAWEDRSFYEQYF
TRBV19	TRBJ2-7	few	NA	TGTGCCAGTAGCCTACAGAGCTCCTACGAGCAGTACTTC	CASSLQSSYEQYF
TRBV4-2	TRBJ1-1	NA	NA	TGTGCCAGCAGCCAAGGGGGAGTCATCCCTGAAGCTTTCTTT	CASSQGGVIPEAFF
TRBV7-9	TRBJ1-1	NA	TRBD1	TGTGCCAGCAGCCCGCAGACAGGGGGCATAGGAGCTTTCTTT	CASSPQTGGIGAFF
TRBV27	TRBJ2-5	NA	TRBD1	TGTGCCAGCAGTTCGGGGACAGTAAAAGAGACCCAGTACTTC	CASSSGTVKETQYF
TRBV12-3/TRBV12-4	TRBJ1-1	NA	NA	TGTGCCAGCAGTCCCCGGGGGAACACTGAAGCTTTCTTT	CASSPRGNTEAFF
TRBV6-5	TRBJ2-1	NA	TRBD2	TGTGCCAGCAGTAACTTGACTAGCCAAAATGAGCAGTTCTTC	CASSNLTSQNEQFF
TRBV5-1	TRBJ1-1	NA	TRBD1	TGCGCCAGCAGCTTGAATACAGGGGGCTGGGCTGAAGCTTTCTTT	CASSLNTGGWAEAFF
TRBV5-1	TRBJ2-3	once	NA	TGCGCCAGCGGATCAGCGGGCAGCACAGATACGCAGTATTTT	CASGSAGSTDTQYF
TRBV3-1/TRBV3-2	TRBJ2-7	NA	NA	TGTGCCAGCAGCCAAGTGTTGCGGGACGAGCAGTACTTC	CASSQVLRDEQYF
TRBV11-3	TRBJ2-1	NA	NA	TGTGCCAGCAGCTTGGGGACCCCTAGCGATGAGCAGTTCTTC	CASSLGTPSDEQFF
TRBV5-1	TRBJ1-1	NA	NA	TGCGCCAGCAGCTTGTCGTCAGATGGTAAGAGGGAAGCTTTCTTT	CASSLSSDGKREAFF
TRBV20-1	TRBJ2-5	NA	NA	TGCAGTGCTAGTGTTTCAGCGGAGACCCAGTACTTC	CSASVSAETQYF
TRBV18	TRBJ1-2	once	TRBD1	TGTGCCAGCTCACCCTCCGGGACAGGGGTCGGCTACACCTTC	CASSPSGTGVGYTF
TRBV10-1	TRBJ2-7	NA	TRBD1	TGCGCCAGCAGTGATTGGACAGGGGACGAGCAGTACTTC	CASSDWTGDEQYF
TRBV7-3	TRBJ2-2	NA	TRBD2	TGTGCCAGCAGCCCGACCCTAGCGGGGGACACCGGGGAGCTGTTTTTT	CASSPTLAGDTGELFF
TRBV9	TRBJ1-2	NA	NA	TGTGCCAGCAGGCCCCCCGGGGTCGGGTATGGCTACACCTTC	CASRPPGVGYGYTF
TRBV15	TRBJ2-1	NA	NA	TGTGCCACCAGCAGAGATATAGGGGAAGAGCAGTTCTTC	CATSRDIGEEQFF
TRBV7-2	TRBJ2-3	NA	TRBD2	TGTGCCAGCAGCTCCCCAGCGGGAAGCACAGATACGCAGTATTTT	CASSSPAGSTDTQYF
TRBV19	TRBJ1-5	NA	TRBD1	TGTGCCAGTATAGGGGGCGGCAATCAGCCCCAGCATTTT	CASIGGGNQPQHF
TRBV4-1	TRBJ2-1	NA	TRBD2	TGCGCCAGCGGGCTAACGGGACTAGTTTTGGGGAATGAGCAGTTCTTC	CASGLTGLVLGNEQFF
TRBV20-1	TRBJ1-2	NA	NA	TGCAGTGCTACGCCAGGGGGCTACACCTTC	CSATPGGYTF
TRBV27	TRBJ2-3	NA	TRBD1	TGTGCCAGCAGTTTATCAGCGACAGGGCCAAATACGCAGTATTTT	CASSLSATGPNTQYF
TRBV18	TRBJ1-5	few	NA	TGTGCCAGCTCGTCCGACATGAGCAATCAGCCCCAGCATTTT	CASSSDMSNQPQHF
TRBV5-1	TRBJ2-2	NA	NA	TGCGCCAGCAGCTTGGCTGCAGGGGTCACCGGGGAGCTGTTTTTT	CASSLAAGVTGELFF
TRBV7-6	TRBJ2-1	NA	TRBD2	TGTGCCAGCAGCCCCCCGGGACTAGCGTACAATGAGCAGTTCTTC	CASSPPGLAYNEQFF
TRBV11-3	TRBJ2-3	few	NA	TGTGCCAGCAGCCCGGGAGTAGGGCGGGGAGATACGCAGTATTTT	CASSPGVGRGDTQYF
TRBV20-1	TRBJ2-5	few	NA	TGCAGTGCTAGTTCCCCGAGGTTAGACCAAGAGACCCAGTACTTC	CSASSPRLDQETQYF
TRBV7-2	TRBJ2-2	NA	TRBD2	TGTGCCAGCAGCCTGGGACTAGCGGGACCTTACACCGGGGAGCTGTTTTTT	CASSLGLAGPYTGELFF
TRBV19	TRBJ1-5	NA	NA	TGTGCCAGTAGTATCCATCCAAATCAGCCCCAGCATTTT	CASSIHPNQPQHF
TRBV9	TRBJ1-6	NA	NA	TGTGCCAGCAGCCCGAAGGCCGGGTTCAATTCACCCCTCCACTTT	CASSPKAGFNSPLHF
TRBV19	TRBJ2-7	NA	NA	TGTGCCAGTAGTATTGGCAGGGAATCCTACGAGCAGTACTTC	CASSIGRESYEQYF
TRBV28	TRBJ1-1	NA	NA	TGTGCCAGCAGCCATCCGGGGGTGGTCGGCGGCACTGAAGCTTTCTTT	CASSHPGVVGGTEAFF
TRBV5-4	TRBJ2-3	once	NA	TGTGCCAGCACTCCAGCGACCACTGCAGATACGCAGTATTTT	CASTPATTADTQYF
TRBV7-9	TRBJ2-2	NA	TRBD1	TGTGCCAGCAGCTTAGGCCGGGACAGCGAGGCCACCGGGGAGCTGTTTTTT	CASSLGRDSEATGELFF
TRBV7-9	TRBJ1-2	NA	TRBD1	TGTGCCAGCAGCGTGGGACAGGGGGCGCTTTACACCTTC	CASSVGQGALYTF
TRBV19	TRBJ2-3	NA	NA	TGTGCCAGTAGTCCCCGGGACACAGATACGCAGTATTTT	CASSPRDTDTQYF
TRBV28	TRBJ2-7	NA	TRBD2	TGTGCCAGCAGTCCGACTAGCTACTCCTACGAGCAGTACTTC	CASSPTSYSYEQYF
TRBV7-6	TRBJ2-1	NA	NA	TGTGCCAGCAGCCACCCCAGCGGCCGGAGGTACAATGAGCAGTTCTTC	CASSHPSGRRYNEQFF
TRBV3-1/TRBV3-2	TRBJ2-5	NA	TRBD1	TGTGCCAGCATCGGACAGGGGTGGGAGACCCAGTACTTC	CASIGQGWETQYF
TRBV7-9	TRBJ2-2	NA	NA	TGTGCCAGCAGCTCAAACTACCTCACCGGGGAGCTGTTTTTT	CASSSNYLTGELFF